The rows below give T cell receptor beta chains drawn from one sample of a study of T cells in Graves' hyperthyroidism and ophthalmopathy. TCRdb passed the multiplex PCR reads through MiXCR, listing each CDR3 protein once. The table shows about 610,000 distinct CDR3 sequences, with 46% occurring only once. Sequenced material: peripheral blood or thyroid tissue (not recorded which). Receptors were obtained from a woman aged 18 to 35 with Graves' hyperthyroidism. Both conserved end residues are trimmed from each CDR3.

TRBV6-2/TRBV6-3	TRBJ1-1	ATRTGGTEAF
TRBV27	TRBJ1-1	ASSYADRANTEAF
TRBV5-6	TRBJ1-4	ASSSDINEKLF
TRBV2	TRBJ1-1	ASSERQGVGTEAF
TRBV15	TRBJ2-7	ATLGYDKAKNIQY
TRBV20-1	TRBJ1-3	SAEQGGSGNTIY
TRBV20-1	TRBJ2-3	SAIRTSTDTQY
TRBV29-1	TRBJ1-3	SFQGNSGNTIY
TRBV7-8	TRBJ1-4	ASSPQPGGGNDEKLF
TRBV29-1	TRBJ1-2	SVRQGLYGYT
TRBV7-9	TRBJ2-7	ASSLGFGTSEQY
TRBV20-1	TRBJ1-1	SVTPGDGVWGTEAF
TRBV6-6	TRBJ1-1	ASSSTEWRAF
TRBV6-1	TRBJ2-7	ASRLEDWGYEQY
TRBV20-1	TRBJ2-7	SAPAASRPNYEQY
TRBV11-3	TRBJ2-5	ASSLVYSQETQY
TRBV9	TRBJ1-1	ASSSRGTGLTEAF
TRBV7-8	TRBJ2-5	ASSLTGTGRSYGNQPQY
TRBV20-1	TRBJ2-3	SAIKPTDTQY
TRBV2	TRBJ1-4	ASSERASPGEKLF
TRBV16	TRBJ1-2	ASSQSRDYGYT
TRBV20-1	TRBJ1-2	SARPPRDRGGYGYT
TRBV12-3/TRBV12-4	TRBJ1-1	ASSTRGSTEAF
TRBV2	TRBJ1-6	ASSAPSRAGNSPLH
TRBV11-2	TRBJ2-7	ASSRQGLAGGPFCYEQY
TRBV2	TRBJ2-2	ASRDLAGGPGDELF
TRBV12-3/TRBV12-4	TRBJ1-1	ASSLRTGSKTF
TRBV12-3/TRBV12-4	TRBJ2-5	ASSSPRQFQTQY
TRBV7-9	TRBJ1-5	ASSQVGETQYSNQPQH
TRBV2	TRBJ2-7	ASSDIALTAEQY
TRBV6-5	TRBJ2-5	ASSYSAFVGSETQY
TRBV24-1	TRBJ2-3	ATSDGTGKGGTDTQY
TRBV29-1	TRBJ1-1	SPPCGTGTGPGAF
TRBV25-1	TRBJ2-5	ACSARWQETQY
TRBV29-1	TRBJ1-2	SVTNLEGSLYGYT
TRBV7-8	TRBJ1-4	ASSLTTYGQGDEKLF
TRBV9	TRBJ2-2	ATGSENTGELF
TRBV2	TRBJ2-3	ASHRDRRTDTQY
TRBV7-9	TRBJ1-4	ASSVAPQGVSGKLF
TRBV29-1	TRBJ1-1	SLEAGFTEAF
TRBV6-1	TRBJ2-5	ASKRAVGETQY
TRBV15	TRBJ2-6	ATSRGQTSSGANVLT
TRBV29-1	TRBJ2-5	SVTREETQY
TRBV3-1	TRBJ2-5	ASSQGVAWKAETQY
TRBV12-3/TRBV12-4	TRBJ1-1	ASSGGPGNTEAF
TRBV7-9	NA	ASSLGLGDNEQF
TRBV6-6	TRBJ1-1	ASSITGVNTEAF
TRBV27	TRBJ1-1	ASSSQRGTEAF
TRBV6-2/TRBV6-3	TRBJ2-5	ASREVSQY
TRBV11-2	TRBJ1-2	ASSSRLAGGSGYT
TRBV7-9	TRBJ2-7	DPSSGRSNEQY
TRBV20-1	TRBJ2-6	SAVRRGTGSANVLT
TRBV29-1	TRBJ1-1	SGRTGHTEAF